The T cell receptor (beta chain) described here comes from a study of blood T cells in healthy people across ages. General study points: Comparison with aged donors showed that long-lived donors had more naive CD4+ cells and higher diversity. In the absence of known donor CMV status, changes in expanded clonotypes were possibly confounded.

This clonotype was found many times. Its target is unknown. The trim removed 2 bases at V and 6 bases at J, leaving 2 bases unmatched. Germline-derived CDR1 and CDR2 are SEHNR and FQNEAQ (reference sequence). The CDR3 is 13 residues long. The use of a sample-barcoded 5' primer and a J-beta primer mix characterized a second PCR of roughly 6 to 12 cycles. Every individual sample yielded 2.5 million or more paired-end reads (each containing CDR3). A single record per CDR3 protein comes from TCRdb applying MiXCR to the 5' RACE reads. The sample has around 1,100,000 distinct CDR3 sequences, less than 45% seen once.

This TCR was recovered from a man aged 18 to 29 in good health. Sequenced: blood. The genes are TRBV7-9 and TRBJ2-3; 7 bases are shared with TRBD1. CDR3 loop: CASSLTTGDTQYF. For the CDR3, the DNA is TGTGCCAGCAGCTTAACGACAGGGGATACGCAGTATTTT.